The following is a T cell receptor (beta chain) sequence with its context. Its antigen is undetermined. The data stem from a study of cytomegalovirus exposure and HLA in healthy donors. The study, taken as a whole, reports: Many donors carried some public TCRs, although rarity characterized most TCR sequences. Further analysis, carried out later, found HLA-associated TCR beta chains more clonally expanded than equally common other chains. One later analysis reportedly identified an Asian-associated ancestry cluster that showed fewer N-insertions than the roughly 670-donor mean.

The primer mix had 60 Vbeta and 13 Jbeta primers. Produced via immunoSEQ multiplex PCR; TCRdb's table is partial and in-frame only. The sample lists about 140,000 clones; approximately 84% were seen once. CDR3 length equals 14 residues. V lost 0 bases to trimming and J lost 7 bases, with 14 bases between them. The germline V gene encodes CDR1 SGHRS and CDR2 YFSETQ. This clonotype was sampled from a man aged 25-40 years in good health and CMV-seropositive. Material: PBMCs. The chain recombines TRBV5-1 with TRBJ2-7, with D possibly matching TRBD2 (6 bases). CDR3 residues: CASSLDSFGGEQYF. CDR3 sequence (DNA): TGCGCCAGCAGCTTGGACTCCTTCGGGGGTGAGCAGTACTTC. Combining the CDR3 with reference TRBV5-1 and TRBJ2-7 gives the whole variable domain KAGVTQTPRYLIKTRGQQVTLSCSPISGHRSVSWYQQTPGQGLQFLFEYFSETQRNKGNFPGRFSGRQFSNSRSEMNVSTLELGDSALYLCASSLDSFGGEQYFGPGTRLTVT.